Listed below are T cell receptor beta chains from one sample, sequenced in a study of T cell changes during pregnancy in multiple sclerosis. Repertoires were generated with immunoSEQ multiplex PCR, while TCRdb's copy carries only in-frame clones and drops some. Of over 60,000 clones detected, around 92% appear once; the ten largest clones hold 0.6% to 0.8%. This specimen consisted of peripheral blood, obtained in the third trimester of pregnancy. Every receptor here comes from a female donor in good health, enrolled as a control in a pregnancy study. Each CDR3 is given with its conserved first and last residue. The order of the fields is V gene, J gene, clone size, D gene, CDR3 length, CDR3 DNA, CDR3 protein. A D gene is named only where the DNA matches it firmly. Rows may omit the clone size; those that give it use once, few, many or a size class.

V gene: TRBV28; J gene: TRBJ2-3; clone size: .; D gene: TRBD1; CDR3 length: 15; CDR3 DNA: TGTGCCAGCAGTTCCAGGGGGCTTGGCACAGATACGCAGTATTTT; CDR3 protein: CASSSRGLGTDTQYF
V gene: TRBV4-3; J gene: TRBJ1-4; clone size: .; D gene: TRBD1; CDR3 length: 14; CDR3 DNA: TGCGCCAGCAGCCAAGAAGGGGGCGGTGAAAAACTGTTTTTT; CDR3 protein: CASSQEGGGEKLFF
V gene: TRBV25-1; J gene: TRBJ2-7; clone size: .; D gene: .; CDR3 length: 11; CDR3 DNA: TGTGCCAGCAGTGACGGACGCGGGGTCCACTTC; CDR3 protein: CASSDGRGVHF
V gene: TRBV15; J gene: TRBJ1-3; clone size: .; D gene: .; CDR3 length: 16; CDR3 DNA: TGTGCCACCAGCAGAGATGCCACTAACTCTGGAAACACCATATATTTT; CDR3 protein: CATSRDATNSGNTIYF
V gene: TRBV5-5; J gene: TRBJ2-2; clone size: .; D gene: .; CDR3 length: 15; CDR3 DNA: TGTGCCAGCAGCCCGGGACTCCAGAACACCGGGGAGCTGTTTTTT; CDR3 protein: CASSPGLQNTGELFF
V gene: TRBV4-2; J gene: TRBJ2-3; clone size: once; D gene: TRBD1; CDR3 length: 17; CDR3 DNA: TGTGCCAGCAGCCAGGACCGGGACAGGGTTTTAGCAGATACGCAGTATTTT; CDR3 protein: CASSQDRDRVLADTQYF
V gene: TRBV4-3; J gene: TRBJ1-4; clone size: .; D gene: .; CDR3 length: 14; CDR3 DNA: TGCGCCAGCAGCCAAGGCAGGGGTGGTGAAAAACTGTTTTTT; CDR3 protein: CASSQGRGGEKLFF
V gene: TRBV5-1; J gene: TRBJ1-4; clone size: once; D gene: .; CDR3 length: 15; CDR3 DNA: TGCGCCAGCAGCTTGGGGGGCGGCTACGGTGAAAAACTGTTTTTT; CDR3 protein: CASSLGGGYGEKLFF
V gene: TRBV6-5; J gene: TRBJ1-2; clone size: .; D gene: .; CDR3 length: 15; CDR3 DNA: TGTGCCAGCAGTTACTCGAGTGCACCGTTTAATGGCTACACCTTC; CDR3 protein: CASSYSSAPFNGYTF
V gene: TRBV6-5; J gene: TRBJ1-1; clone size: .; D gene: .; CDR3 length: 12; CDR3 DNA: TGTGCCAGCAGTCCTACAGGGAAAGAAGCTTTCTTT; CDR3 protein: CASSPTGKEAFF
V gene: TRBV19; J gene: TRBJ1-5; clone size: .; D gene: .; CDR3 length: 14; CDR3 DNA: TGTGCCAGTACCCCCAACAGGGTAGATCAGCCCCAGCATTTT; CDR3 protein: CASTPNRVDQPQHF
V gene: TRBV2; J gene: TRBJ2-1; clone size: once; D gene: TRBD2; CDR3 length: 19; CDR3 DNA: TGTGCCAGCGACTTAGGACTAGCGGGGGGCCTTAGCTCCTACAATGAGCAGTTCTTC; CDR3 protein: CASDLGLAGGLSSYNEQFF
V gene: TRBV19; J gene: TRBJ2-3; clone size: .; D gene: .; CDR3 length: 13; CDR3 DNA: TGTGCCAGTAGGGGTAGCGGCACAGATACGCAGTATTTT; CDR3 protein: CASRGSGTDTQYF
V gene: TRBV15; J gene: TRBJ2-6; clone size: few; D gene: .; CDR3 length: 15; CDR3 DNA: TGTGCCACCAGCAGAGACAAATCTGGGGCCAACGTCCTGACTTTC; CDR3 protein: CATSRDKSGANVLTF